This T cell receptor (beta chain) is drawn from a study of tumor and adjacent non-tumor tissue in lung cancer. Study summary: Patients comprised 12 adenocarcinoma, a couple of squamous cell carcinoma and 1 small cell lung cancer. The study's findings and limits: Significantly higher TCR diversity was found in tumor than normal lung. Patients with more diverse tumor TCRs had worse survival.

The library came from three nested PCR rounds adapted from ARM-PCR protocols. MiXCR was run by TCRdb on the multiplex PCR reads, yielding one entry per CDR3 protein. This table holds 200,000 to 250,000 distinct CDR3 sequences, over 55% found once. The template was RNA from unsorted bulk tissue. Donors were chemotherapy-naive, newly diagnosed lung cancer surgical patients in China, August–late 2014. Germline-derived CDR1 and CDR2 are LGHNA and YSLEER. The CDR3 totals 15 residues. About this clonotype: Its antigen is as yet unknown. Germline and junction disagree at one end, which may indicate a read error.

The sequenced sample consisted of lung tumor tissue. The receptor's source is a man in his 60s with non-small cell lung cancer. The V and J genes are TRBV4-3 and TRBJ2-1; possibly TRBD2 for D (5 bases). CDR3 in DNA: TGCGCCAGCAGCCAAGAACTAGGCCCCTACAATGAGCAGTTATTC. Protein: CASSQELGPYNEQLF.